This T cell receptor (gamma chain) was identified in a study of Vδ1+ human thymocytes. Study results and limitations: Thymic TRG and TRD repertoires appeared highly polyclonal, with Gaussian CDR3 length distributions.

Sequences come from RNA converted to cDNA by reverse transcription. Multiplex PCR used pooled V-gene forward primers and a constant-region reverse primer to amplify CDR3s. TCRdb re-called clones from the multiplex PCR reads using CATT. Here the sample spans about 36,000 gamma-chain clones, around 21% being singletons. The CDR3 spans 14 residues. CDR1 is GITISATS and CDR2 is ISYDGTV in the germline V gene (reference sequence). J lost 3 bases, V lost 2 bases, and 7 bases had no gene match. Thymocytes were sorted as CD3+ TCRVdelta1+ TCRVdelta2- after alphabeta T cell depletion. This clone was detected a few times. Its antigen is currently unknown.

J is TRGJ1 or TRGJ2 and V is TRGV9. Sequencing used Vdelta1+ gamma-delta thymocytes from the thymus. The subset here: FACS-sorted CD3+ TCRalphabeta- TCRVdelta1+ TCRVdelta2- thymocytes. This sequence originates from a girl younger than two who had congenital heart surgery. This chain's CDR3 is CALWEETFYYKKLF. The CDR3 DNA sequence: TGTGCCTTGTGGGAGGAAACTTTTTATTATAAGAAACTCTTT.